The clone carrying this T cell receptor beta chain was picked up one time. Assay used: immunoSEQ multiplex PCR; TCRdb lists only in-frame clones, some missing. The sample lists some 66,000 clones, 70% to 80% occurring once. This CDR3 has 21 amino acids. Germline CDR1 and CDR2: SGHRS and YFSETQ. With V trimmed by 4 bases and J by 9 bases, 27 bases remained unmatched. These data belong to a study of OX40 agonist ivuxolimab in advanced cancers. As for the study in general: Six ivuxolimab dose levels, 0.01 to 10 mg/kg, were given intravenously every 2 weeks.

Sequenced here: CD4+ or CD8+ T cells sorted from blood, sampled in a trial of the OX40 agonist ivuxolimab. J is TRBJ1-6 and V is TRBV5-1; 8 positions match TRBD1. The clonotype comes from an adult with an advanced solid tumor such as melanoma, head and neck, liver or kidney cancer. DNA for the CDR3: TGCGCCAGCAGCCGCTGGGTAGCAGGGGGCGAAACCCCGGGAGGTGTTTCACCCCTCCACTTT. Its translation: CASSRWVAGGETPGGVSPLHF.